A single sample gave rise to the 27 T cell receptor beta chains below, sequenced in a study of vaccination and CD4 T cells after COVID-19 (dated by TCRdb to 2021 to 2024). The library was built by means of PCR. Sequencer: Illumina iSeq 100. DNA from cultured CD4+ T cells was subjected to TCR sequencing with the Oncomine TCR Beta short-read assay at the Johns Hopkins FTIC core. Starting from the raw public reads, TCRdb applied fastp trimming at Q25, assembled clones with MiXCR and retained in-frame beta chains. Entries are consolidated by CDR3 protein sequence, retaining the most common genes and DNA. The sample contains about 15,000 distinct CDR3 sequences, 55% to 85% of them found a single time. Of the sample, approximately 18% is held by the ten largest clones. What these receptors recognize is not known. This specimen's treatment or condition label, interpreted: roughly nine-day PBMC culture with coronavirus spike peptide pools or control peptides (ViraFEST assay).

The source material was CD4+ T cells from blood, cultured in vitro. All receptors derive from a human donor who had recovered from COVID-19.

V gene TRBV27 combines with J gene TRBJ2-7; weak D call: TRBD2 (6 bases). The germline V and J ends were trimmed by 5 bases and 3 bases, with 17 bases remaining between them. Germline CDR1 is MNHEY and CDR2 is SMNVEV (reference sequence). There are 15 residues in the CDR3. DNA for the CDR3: TGTGCCAGCAGTCGCACCTTGTTTAGCGGCTACGAGCAGTACTTC. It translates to CASSRTLFSGYEQYF.

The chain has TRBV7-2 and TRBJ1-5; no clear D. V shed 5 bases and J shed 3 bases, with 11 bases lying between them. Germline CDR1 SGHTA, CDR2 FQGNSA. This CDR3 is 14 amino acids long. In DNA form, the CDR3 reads TGTGCCAGCAGCCCCCTCCAAATCAATCAGCCCCAGCATTTT. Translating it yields CASSPLQINQPQHF.

CDR3 loop: CASSLGFAGGSYEQYF. The CDR3 DNA is TGTGCCAGCAGCTTAGGTTTCGCAGGGGGATCCTACGAGCAGTACTTC. The chain joins TRBV11-2 to TRBJ2-7; 7 nucleotides match TRBD1. This CDR3 spans 16 amino acids. Germline lookup yields CDR1 SGHAT and CDR2 FQNNGV. V shed 1 base, J shed 1 base, and the junction held 7 bases outside the gene matches.

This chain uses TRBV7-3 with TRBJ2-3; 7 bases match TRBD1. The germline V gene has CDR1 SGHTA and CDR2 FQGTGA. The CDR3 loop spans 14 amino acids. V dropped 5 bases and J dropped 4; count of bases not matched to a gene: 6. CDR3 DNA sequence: TGTGCCAGCAGCAAGGGGGCAACCCCAGATACGCAGTATTTT. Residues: CASSKGATPDTQYF.

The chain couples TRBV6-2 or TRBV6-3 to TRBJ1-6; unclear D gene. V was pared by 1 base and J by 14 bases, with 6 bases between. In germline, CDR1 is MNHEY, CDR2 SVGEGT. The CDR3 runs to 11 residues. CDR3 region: CASSYLEALHF. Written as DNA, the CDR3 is TGTGCCAGCAGTTACTTGGAGGCCCTCCACTTT.

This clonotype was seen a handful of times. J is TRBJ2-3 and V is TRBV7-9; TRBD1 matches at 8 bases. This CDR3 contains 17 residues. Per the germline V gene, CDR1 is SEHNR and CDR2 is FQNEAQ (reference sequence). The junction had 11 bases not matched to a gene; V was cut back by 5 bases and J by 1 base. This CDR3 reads CASSLKTGAFGTDTQYF. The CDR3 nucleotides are TGTGCCAGCAGCCTAAAGACAGGGGCTTTTGGCACAGATACGCAGTATTTT.

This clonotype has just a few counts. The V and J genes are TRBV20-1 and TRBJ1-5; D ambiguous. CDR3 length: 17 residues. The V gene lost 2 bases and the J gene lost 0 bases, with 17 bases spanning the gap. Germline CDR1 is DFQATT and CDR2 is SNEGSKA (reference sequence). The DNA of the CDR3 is TGCAGTGCTAGACGTCGGGCAGGCCTATATAGCAATCAGCCCCAGCATTTT. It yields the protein CSARRRAGLYSNQPQHF.

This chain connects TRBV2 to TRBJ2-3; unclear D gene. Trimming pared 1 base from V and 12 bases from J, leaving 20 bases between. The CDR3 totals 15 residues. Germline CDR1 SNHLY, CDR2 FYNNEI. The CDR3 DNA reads TGTGCCAGCAGTGAAGAGAGACGGACCCTTCGCCGCCAGTATTTT. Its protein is CASSEERRTLRRQYF.

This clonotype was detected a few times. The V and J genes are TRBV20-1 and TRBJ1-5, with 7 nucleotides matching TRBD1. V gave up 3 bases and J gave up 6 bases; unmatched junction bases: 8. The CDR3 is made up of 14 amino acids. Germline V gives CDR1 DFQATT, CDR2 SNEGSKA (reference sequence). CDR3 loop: CSASPPGQFQPQHF. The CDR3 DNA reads TGCAGTGCTAGCCCCCCGGGACAGTTTCAGCCCCAGCATTTT.

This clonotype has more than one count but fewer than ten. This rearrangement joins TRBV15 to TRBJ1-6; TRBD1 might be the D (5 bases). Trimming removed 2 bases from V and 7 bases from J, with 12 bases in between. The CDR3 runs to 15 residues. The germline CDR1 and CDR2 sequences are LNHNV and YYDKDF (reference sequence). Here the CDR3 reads CATSRIDRNNSPLHF. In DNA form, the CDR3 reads TGTGCCACCAGCAGAATCGACAGAAACAATTCACCCCTCCACTTT.

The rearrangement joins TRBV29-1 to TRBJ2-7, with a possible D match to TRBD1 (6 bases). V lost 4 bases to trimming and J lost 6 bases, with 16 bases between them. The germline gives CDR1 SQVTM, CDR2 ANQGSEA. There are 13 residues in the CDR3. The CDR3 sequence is CSVGGTGLGEQYF. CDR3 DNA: TGCAGCGTTGGGGGAACAGGGCTGGGCGAGCAGTACTTC.

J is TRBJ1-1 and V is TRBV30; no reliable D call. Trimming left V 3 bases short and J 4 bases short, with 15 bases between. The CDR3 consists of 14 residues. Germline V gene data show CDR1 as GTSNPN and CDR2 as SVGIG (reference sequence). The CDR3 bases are TGTGCCTGGAGATCCAACTTGGGTACCACTGAAGCTTTCTTT. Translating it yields CAWRSNLGTTEAFF. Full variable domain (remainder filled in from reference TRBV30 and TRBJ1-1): SQTIHQWPATLVQPVGSPLSLECTVEGTSNPNLYWYRQAAGRGLQLLFYSVGIGQISSEVPQNLSASRPQDRQFILSSKKLLLSDSGFYLCAWRSNLGTTEAFFGQGTRLTVV.

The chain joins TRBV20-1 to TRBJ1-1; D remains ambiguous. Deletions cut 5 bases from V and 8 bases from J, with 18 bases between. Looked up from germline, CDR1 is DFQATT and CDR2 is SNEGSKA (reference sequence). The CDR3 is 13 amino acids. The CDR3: CSAGGRRGQEAFF. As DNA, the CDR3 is TGCAGTGCTGGAGGGAGGAGAGGGCAAGAAGCTTTCTTT.

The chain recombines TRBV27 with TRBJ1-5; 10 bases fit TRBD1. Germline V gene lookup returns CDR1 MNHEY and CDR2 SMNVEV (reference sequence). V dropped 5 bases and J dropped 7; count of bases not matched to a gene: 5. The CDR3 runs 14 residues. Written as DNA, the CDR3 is TGTGCCAGCAGTGTCCGGGACAGGGGACAGCCCCAGCATTTT. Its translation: CASSVRDRGQPQHF.

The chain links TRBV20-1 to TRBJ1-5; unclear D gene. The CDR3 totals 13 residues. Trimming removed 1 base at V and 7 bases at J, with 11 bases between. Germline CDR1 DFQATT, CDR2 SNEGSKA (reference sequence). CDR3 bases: TGCAGTGCTAGAGTTTACCGAGGGCAGCCCCAGCATTTT. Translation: CSARVYRGQPQHF.

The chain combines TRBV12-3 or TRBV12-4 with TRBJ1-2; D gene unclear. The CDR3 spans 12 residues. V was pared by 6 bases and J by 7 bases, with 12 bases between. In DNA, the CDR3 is TGTGCCAGCAGCCGCCCCGGACGTGGCTACACCTTC. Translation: CASSRPGRGYTF.

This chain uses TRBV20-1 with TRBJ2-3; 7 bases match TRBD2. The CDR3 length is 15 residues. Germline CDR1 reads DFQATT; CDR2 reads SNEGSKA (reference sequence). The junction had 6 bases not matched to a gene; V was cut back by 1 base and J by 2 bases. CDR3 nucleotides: TGCAGTGCTAGAGTCAGCCTAGCGGACACAGATACGCAGTATTTT. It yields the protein CSARVSLADTDTQYF.

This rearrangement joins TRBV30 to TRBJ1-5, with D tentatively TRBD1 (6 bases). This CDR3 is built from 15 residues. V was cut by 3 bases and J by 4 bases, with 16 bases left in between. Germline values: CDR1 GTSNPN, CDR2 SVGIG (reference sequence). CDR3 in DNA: TGTGCCTGGAGCGGGGGGCTTCAACCAAATCAGCCCCAGCATTTT. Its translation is CAWSGGLQPNQPQHF. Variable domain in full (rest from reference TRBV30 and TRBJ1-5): SQTIHQWPATLVQPVGSPLSLECTVEGTSNPNLYWYRQAAGRGLQLLFYSVGIGQISSEVPQNLSASRPQDRQFILSSKKLLLSDSGFYLCAWSGGLQPNQPQHFGDGTRLSIL.

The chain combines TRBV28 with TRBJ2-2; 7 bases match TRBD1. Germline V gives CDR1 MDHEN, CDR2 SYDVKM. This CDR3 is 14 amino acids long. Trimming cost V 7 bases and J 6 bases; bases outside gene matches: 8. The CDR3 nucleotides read TGTGCCAGCACTAACAGGGGAATTGCCGGGGAGCTGTTTTTT. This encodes CASTNRGIAGELFF.

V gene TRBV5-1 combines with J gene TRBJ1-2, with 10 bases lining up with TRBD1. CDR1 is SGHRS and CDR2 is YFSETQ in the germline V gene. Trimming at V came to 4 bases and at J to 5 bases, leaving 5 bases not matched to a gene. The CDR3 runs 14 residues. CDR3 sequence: CASSAGTGAYGYTF. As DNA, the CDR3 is TGCGCCAGCAGCGCCGGGACAGGGGCTTATGGCTACACCTTC.

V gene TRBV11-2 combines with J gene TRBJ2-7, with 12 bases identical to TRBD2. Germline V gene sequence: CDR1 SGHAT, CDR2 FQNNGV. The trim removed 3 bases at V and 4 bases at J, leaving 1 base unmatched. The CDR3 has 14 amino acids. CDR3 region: CASSLTSGSYEQYF. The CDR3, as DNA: TGTGCCAGCAGCTTGACTAGCGGGAGTTACGAGCAGTACTTC.

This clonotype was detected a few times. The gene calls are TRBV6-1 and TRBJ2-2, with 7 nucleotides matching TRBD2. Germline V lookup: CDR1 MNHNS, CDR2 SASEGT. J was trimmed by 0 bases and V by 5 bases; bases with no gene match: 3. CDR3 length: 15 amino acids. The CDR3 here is CASSPSGANTGELFF. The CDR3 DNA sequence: TGTGCCAGCAGTCCTAGCGGTGCGAACACCGGGGAGCTGTTTTTT.

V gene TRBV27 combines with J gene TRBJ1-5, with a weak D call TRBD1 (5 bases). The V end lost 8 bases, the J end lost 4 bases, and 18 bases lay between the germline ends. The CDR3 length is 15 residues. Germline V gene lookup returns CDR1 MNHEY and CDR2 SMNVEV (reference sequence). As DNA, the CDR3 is TGTGCCAGCGTTCGTTTAAGAGGGACGAATCAGCCCCAGCATTTT. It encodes CASVRLRGTNQPQHF.

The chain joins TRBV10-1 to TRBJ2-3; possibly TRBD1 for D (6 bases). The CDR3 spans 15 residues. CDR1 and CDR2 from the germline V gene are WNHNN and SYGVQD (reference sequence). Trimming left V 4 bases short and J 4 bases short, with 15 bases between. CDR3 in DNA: TGCGCCAGCAGTGCTTACAGGGTGATTTCAGATACGCAGTATTTT. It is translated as CASSAYRVISDTQYF.

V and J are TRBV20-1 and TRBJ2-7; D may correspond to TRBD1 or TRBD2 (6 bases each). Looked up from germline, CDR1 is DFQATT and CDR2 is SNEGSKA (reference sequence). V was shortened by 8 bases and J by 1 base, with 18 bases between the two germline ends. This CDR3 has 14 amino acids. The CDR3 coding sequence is TGCAGTCTCGTCGGGGGCGGGCTTTCCTACGAGCAGTACTTC. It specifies CSLVGGGLSYEQYF.

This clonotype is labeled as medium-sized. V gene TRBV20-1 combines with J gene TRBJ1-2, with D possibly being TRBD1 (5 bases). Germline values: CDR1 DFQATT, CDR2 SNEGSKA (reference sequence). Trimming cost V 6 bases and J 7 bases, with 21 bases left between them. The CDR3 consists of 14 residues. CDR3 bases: TGCAGTGCCACTGGGGCGGCCCCCTCGTTTGGCTACACCTTC. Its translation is CSATGAAPSFGYTF.

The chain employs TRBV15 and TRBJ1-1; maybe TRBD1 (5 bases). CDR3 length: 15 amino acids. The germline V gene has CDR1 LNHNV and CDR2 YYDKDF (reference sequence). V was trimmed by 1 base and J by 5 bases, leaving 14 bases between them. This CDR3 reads CATSRGSGGLTEAFF. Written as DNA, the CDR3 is TGTGCCACCAGCAGAGGAAGTGGGGGATTAACTGAAGCTTTCTTT.